This TCR beta chain comes out of a study of molecular identifiers for immune sequencing clone quantification. A single record per CDR3 protein comes from TCRdb applying MiXCR to the PCR reads. The sample contains under 350,000 distinct CDR3 sequences, over 20% of which appear only once. This clonotype was observed a few times. Its cognate antigen is unknown. Study findings and constraints: Jurkat TCR RNA that was spiked in from one cell was reportedly detectable among one million naive cells. Barcode collisions between identical TCR molecules could shrink estimates of highly expanded clone sizes.

This clonotype originated in a human donor in good health. Some libraries in this study had Jurkat cell RNA spiked in. Sequences were obtained from naive CD8+ T cells from blood, with Jurkat cell RNA spiked in. Stated subset: FACS-sorted CD8+CD4-CCR7+CD45RA+ naive T cells.

CDR3 sequence reads: CASSLLVQGTDTQYF. The CDR3 coding sequence is TGTGCCAGCAGCTTGTTAGTTCAGGGGACGGATACGCAGTATTTT. This chain links TRBV5-4 with TRBJ2-3; tentative D call: TRBD1 (6 bases). Germline-derived CDR1 and CDR2 are SGHNT and YYREEE (reference sequence). The CDR3 spans 15 residues. The ends were cut back, 1 base at V and 6 bases at J, with 15 bases in the middle.